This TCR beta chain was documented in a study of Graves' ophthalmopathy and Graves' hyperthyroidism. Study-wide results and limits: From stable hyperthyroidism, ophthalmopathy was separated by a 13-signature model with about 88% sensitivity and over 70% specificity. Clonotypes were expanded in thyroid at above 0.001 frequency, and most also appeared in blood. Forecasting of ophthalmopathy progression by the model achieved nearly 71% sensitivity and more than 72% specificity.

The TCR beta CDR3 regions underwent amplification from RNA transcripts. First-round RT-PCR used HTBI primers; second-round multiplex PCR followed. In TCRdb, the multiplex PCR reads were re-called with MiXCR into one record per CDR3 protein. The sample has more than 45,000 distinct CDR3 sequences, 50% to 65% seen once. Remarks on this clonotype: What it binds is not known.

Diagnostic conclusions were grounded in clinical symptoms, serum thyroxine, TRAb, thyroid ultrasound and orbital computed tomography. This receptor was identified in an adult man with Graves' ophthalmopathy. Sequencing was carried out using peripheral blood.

The DNA of the CDR3 is TGTGCCAGCAGCTCAACCCAGAGTGGGACCCGTACCTACGAGCAGTACTTC. As protein: CASSSTQSGTRTYEQYF. The chain links TRBV7-2 to TRBJ2-7, with D perhaps matching TRBD1 or TRBD2 (5 bases each). Germline lookup yields CDR1 SGHTA and CDR2 FQGNSA. Trimming removed 4 bases from V and 2 bases from J, with 21 bases in between. This CDR3 is built from 17 residues.